The clone carrying this T cell receptor beta chain was recorded only once. The antigen remains unidentified. The data derive from a study of shared clonotypes between healthy human individuals. Study conclusions and caveats: Across a handful of donors, naive CD4 shared 5% to 6%, naive CD8 more than 3%, memory CD4 about 2.4%, memory CD8 around 0.36%.

Trimming shortened V by 6 bases and J by 7 bases, and 16 bases separated the two germline ends. CDR3 length: 13 amino acids. Germline CDR1 reads SEHNR; CDR2 reads FQNEAQ (reference sequence). In the CD4+ fraction, cells were divided into CD45RA+ naive and CD45RA-negative memory subsets. Sequenced by immunoSEQ multiplex PCR; TCRdb stores in-frame clones only, minus some. The sample includes 640,000 or so clones, about three quarters of them seen just once. The rearrangement joins TRBV7-9 to TRBJ2-7; TRBD1 might be the D (5 bases). Sequencing was performed on memory CD4+ T cells sorted from blood. The subset was: CD45RA-negative fraction. The sequence derives from a woman under 40 in good health. As DNA, the CDR3 is TGTGCCAGCAGAACGGAGTGGGGCTCAGAGCAGTACTTC. Protein product: CASRTEWGSEQYF.